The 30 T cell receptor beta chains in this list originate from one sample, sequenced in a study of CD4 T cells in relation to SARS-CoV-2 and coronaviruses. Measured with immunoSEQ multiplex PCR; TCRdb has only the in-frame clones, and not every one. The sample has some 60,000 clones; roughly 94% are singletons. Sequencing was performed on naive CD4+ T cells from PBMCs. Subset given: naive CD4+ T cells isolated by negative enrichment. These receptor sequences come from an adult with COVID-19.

CDR3 sequence reads: CASHEDTQYF. CDR3 nucleotides: TGTGCCAGCCACGAAGATACGCAGTATTTT. This chain links TRBV5-5 with TRBJ2-3; D is unclear. Germline V gene lookup returns CDR1 SGHKS and CDR2 YYEKEE (reference sequence). V was clipped by 7 bases and J by 5 bases, with 5 bases between them. CDR3 length equals 10 residues.

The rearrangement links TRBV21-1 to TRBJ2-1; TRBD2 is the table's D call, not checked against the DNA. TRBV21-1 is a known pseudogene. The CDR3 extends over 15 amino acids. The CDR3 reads CASSKEPSSYNEQFF. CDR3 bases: TGTGCCAGCAGCAAAGAGCCGAGCTCCTACAATGAGCAGTTCTTC.

CDR3 loop: CAWSRQGSGNTIYF. For the CDR3, the DNA is TGTGCCTGGAGTAGACAGGGCTCTGGAAACACCATATATTTT. The rearrangement joins TRBV30 to TRBJ1-3; 7 nucleotides agree with TRBD1. Looked up from germline, CDR1 is GTSNPN and CDR2 is SVGIG (reference sequence). Trimming took 2 bases from V and 0 from J; bases not matched to a gene: 1. The length of the CDR3 is 14 residues.

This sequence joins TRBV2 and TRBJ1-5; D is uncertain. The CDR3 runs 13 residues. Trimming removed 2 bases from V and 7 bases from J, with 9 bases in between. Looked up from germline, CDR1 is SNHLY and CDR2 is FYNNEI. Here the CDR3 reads CASSEITGQPQHF. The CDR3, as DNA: TGTGCCAGCAGTGAAATAACGGGGCAGCCCCAGCATTTT.

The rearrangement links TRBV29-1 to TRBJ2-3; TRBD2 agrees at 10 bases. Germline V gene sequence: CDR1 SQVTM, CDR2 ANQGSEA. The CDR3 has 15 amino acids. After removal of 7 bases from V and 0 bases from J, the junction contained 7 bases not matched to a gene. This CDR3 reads CSARSGRASTDTQYF. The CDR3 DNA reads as TGCAGCGCTCGAAGCGGGAGGGCCAGCACAGATACGCAGTATTTT.

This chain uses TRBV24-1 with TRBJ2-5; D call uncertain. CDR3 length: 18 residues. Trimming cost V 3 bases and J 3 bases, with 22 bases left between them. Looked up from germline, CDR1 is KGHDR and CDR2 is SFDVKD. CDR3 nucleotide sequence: TGTGCCACCAGTGATAATAGGGCTAGTGGGCACAGAGAAGAGACCCAGTACTTC. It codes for CATSDNRASGHREETQYF.

The CDR3 loop is CASSTYGTGVHEQYF. DNA of the CDR3: TGTGCCAGCAGCACCTACGGGACAGGGGTCCACGAGCAGTACTTC. The rearrangement uses TRBV28 and TRBJ2-7, with 10 bases lining up with TRBD1. J was trimmed by 5 bases and V by 6 bases; bases with no gene match: 10. Germline CDR1 MDHEN, CDR2 SYDVKM. This CDR3 comprises 15 residues.

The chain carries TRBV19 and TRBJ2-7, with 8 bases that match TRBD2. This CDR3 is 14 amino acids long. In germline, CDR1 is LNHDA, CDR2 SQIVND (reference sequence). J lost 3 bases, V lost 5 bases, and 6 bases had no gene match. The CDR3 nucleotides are TGTGCCAGTAGTTTAGGCGGGAGGAACTACGAGCAGTACTTC. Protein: CASSLGGRNYEQYF.

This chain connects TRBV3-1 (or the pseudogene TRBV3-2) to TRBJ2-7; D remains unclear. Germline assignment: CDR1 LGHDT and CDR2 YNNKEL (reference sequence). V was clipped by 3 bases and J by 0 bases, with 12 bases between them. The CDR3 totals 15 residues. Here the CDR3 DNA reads TGTGCCAGCAGCCAGGGCCGGGCGAGCTCCTACGAGCAGTACTTC. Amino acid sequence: CASSQGRASSYEQYF.

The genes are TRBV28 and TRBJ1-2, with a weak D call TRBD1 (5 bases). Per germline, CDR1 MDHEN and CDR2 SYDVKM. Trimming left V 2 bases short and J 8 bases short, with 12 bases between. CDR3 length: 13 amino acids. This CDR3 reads CASSLQLGRGYTF. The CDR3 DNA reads TGTGCCAGCAGTTTACAGTTGGGGCGAGGCTACACCTTC.

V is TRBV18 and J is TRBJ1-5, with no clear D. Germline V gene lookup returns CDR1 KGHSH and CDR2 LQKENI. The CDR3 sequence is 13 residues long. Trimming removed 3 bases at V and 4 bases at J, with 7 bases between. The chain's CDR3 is CASSPGRNQPQHF. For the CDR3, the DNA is TGTGCCAGCTCACCGGGCCGGAATCAGCCCCAGCATTTT.

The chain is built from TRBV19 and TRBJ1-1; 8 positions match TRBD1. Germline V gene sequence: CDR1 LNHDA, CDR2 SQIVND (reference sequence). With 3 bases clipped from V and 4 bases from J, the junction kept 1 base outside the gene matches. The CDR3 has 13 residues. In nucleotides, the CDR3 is TGTGCCAGTAGTATCACAGGGGGCACTGAAGCTTTCTTT. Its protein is CASSITGGTEAFF.

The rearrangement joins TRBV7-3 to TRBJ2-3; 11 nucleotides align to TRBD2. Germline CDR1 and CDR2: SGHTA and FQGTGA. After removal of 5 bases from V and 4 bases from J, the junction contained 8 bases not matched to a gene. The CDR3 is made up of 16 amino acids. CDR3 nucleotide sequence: TGTGCCAGCAGCCAAAATAGCGGGAGGGCCCCAGATACGCAGTATTTT. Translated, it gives CASSQNSGRAPDTQYF.

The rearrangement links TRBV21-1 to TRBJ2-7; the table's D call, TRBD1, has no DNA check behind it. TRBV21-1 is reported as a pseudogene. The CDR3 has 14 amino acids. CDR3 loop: CASSKAGPGCEQYF. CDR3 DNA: TGTGCCAGCAGCAAAGCGGGGCCAGGGTGCGAGCAGTACTTC.

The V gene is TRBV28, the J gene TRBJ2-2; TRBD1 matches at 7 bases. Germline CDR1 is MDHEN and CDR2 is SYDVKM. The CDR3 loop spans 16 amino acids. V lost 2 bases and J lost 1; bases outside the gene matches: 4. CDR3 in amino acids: CASSLAGTENTGELFF. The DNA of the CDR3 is TGTGCCAGCAGTTTAGCCGGGACAGAGAACACCGGGGAGCTGTTTTTT. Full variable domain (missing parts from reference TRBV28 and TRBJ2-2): DVKVTQSSRYLVKRTGEKVFLECVQDMDHENMFWYRQDPGLGLRLIYFSYDVKMKEKGDIPEGYSVSREKKERFSLILESASTNQTSMYLCASSLAGTENTGELFFGEGSRLTVL.

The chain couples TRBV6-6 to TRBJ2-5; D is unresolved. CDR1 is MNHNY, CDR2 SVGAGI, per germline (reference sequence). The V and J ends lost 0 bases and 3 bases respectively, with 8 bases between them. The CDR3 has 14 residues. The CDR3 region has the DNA TGTGCCAGCAGTTACTCAGGTAACGAAGAGACCCAGTACTTC. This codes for CASSYSGNEETQYF.

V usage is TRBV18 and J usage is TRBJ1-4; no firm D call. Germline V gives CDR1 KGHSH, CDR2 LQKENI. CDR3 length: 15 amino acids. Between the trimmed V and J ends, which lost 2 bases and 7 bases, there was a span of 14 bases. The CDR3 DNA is TGTGCCAGCTCACCAGTTCCAGGAGGGTCTGAAAAACTGTTTTTT. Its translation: CASSPVPGGSEKLFF.

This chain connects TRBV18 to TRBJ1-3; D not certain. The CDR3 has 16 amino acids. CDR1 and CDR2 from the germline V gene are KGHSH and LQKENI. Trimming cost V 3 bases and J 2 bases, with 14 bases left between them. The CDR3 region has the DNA TGTGCCAGCTCACCGTTAGCAACAGATACTGGAAACACCATATATTTT. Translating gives CASSPLATDTGNTIYF.

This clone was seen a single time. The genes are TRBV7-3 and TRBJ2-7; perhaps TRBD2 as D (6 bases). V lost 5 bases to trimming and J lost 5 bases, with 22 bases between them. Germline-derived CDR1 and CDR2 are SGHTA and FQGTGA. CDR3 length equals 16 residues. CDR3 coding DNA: TGTGCCAGCAGCCCGCGGGACTGTCAGATCGGGGACGAGCAGTACTTC. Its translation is CASSPRDCQIGDEQYF.

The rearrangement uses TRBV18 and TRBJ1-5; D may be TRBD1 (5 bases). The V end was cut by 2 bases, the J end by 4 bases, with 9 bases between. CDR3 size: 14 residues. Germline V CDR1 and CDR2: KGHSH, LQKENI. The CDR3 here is CASSPGDRNQPQHF. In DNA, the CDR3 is TGTGCCAGCTCACCAGGGGACCGTAATCAGCCCCAGCATTTT.

The CDR3 region is CASIGTENTEAFF. The CDR3 DNA reads TGTGCCAGCATTGGGACAGAGAACACTGAAGCTTTCTTT. The chain uses TRBV28 and TRBJ1-1; 7 nucleotides line up with TRBD1. V was pared by 7 bases and J by 1 base, with 3 bases of the junction left unmatched. From germline, CDR1 is MDHEN and CDR2 SYDVKM. This CDR3 is 13 amino acids long.

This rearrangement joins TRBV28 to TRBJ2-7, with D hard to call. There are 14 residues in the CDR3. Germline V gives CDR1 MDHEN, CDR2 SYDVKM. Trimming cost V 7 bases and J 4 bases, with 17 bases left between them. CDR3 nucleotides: TGTGCCAGCACCGGACCCCTTTCCACTTACGAGCAGTACTTC. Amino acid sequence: CASTGPLSTYEQYF.

CDR3 in DNA: TGTGCCAGTACTGGACGGGGGTTCTCTGGGGCCAACGTCCTGACTTTC. As protein: CASTGRGFSGANVLTF. V is TRBV19 and J is TRBJ2-6, with D possibly being TRBD2 (6 bases). This CDR3 region has 16 residues. Between the trimmed V and J ends, which lost 7 bases and 0 bases, there was a span of 13 bases. Germline values: CDR1 LNHDA, CDR2 SQIVND (reference sequence).

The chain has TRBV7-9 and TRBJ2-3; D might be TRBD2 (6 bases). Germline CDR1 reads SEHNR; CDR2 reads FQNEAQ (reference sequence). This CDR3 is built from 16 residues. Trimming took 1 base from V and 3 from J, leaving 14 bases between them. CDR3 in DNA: TGTGCCAGCAGCTTAGACCGGAGGGCATCGACAGATACGCAGTATTTT. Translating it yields CASSLDRRASTDTQYF.

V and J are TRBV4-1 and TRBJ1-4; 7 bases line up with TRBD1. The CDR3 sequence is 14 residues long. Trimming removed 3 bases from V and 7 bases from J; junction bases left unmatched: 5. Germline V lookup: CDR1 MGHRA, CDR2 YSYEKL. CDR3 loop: CASSQGQFGEKLFF. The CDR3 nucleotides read TGCGCCAGCAGCCAGGGACAGTTCGGTGAAAAACTGTTTTTT.

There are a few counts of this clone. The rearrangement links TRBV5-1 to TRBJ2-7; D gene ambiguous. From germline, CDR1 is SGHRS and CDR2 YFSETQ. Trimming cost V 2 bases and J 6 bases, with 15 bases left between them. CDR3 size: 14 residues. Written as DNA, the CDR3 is TGCGCCAGCAGCTTCGAGAGTCGTGGGTCCGAGCAGTACTTC. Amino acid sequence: CASSFESRGSEQYF.

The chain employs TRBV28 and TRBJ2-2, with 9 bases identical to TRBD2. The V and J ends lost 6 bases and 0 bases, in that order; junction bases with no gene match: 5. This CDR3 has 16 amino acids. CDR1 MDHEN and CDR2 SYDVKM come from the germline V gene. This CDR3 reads CASSLAGRTNTGELFF. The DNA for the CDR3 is TGTGCCAGCAGCCTAGCGGGGCGAACGAACACCGGGGAGCTGTTTTTT.

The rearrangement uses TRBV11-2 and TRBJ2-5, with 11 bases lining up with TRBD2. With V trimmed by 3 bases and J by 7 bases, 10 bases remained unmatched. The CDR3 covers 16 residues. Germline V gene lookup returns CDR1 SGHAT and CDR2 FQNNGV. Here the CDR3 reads CASSFDSGRAWRTQYF. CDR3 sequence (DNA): TGTGCCAGCAGCTTTGATAGCGGGAGGGCCTGGCGGACCCAGTACTTC.

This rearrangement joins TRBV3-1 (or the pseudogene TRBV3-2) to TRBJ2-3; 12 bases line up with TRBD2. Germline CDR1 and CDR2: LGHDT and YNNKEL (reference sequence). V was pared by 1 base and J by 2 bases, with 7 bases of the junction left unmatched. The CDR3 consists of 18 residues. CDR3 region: CASSQALAGGRVTDTQYF. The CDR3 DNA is TGTGCCAGCAGCCAAGCCCTAGCGGGAGGGAGGGTCACAGATACGCAGTATTTT.

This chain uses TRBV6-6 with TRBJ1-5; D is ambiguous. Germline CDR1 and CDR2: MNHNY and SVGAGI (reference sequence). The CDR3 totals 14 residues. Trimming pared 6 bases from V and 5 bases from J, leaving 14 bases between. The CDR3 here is CASSLDGGDQPQHF. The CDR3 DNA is TGTGCCAGCAGCCTGGACGGCGGGGATCAGCCCCAGCATTTT.